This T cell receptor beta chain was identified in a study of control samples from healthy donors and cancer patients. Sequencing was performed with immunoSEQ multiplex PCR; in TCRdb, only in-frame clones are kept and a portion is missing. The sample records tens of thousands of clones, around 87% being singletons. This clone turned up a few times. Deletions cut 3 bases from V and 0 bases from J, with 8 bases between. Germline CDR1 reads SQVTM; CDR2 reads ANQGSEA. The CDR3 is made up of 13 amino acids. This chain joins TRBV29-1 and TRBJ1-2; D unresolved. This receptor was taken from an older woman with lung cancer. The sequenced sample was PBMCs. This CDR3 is CSVDRNPNYGYTF. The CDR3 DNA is TGCAGCGTTGACCGGAATCCTAACTATGGCTACACCTTC.